The present TCR beta chain was sequenced within a study of blood T cell repertoires in COVID-19. Study as a whole: Spain, Italy and the United States supplied samples that represented acute and convalescent COVID-19.

Authors' analysis steps: Nucleated cell number was recorded as an estimate derived from reference gene primer amplification. Measured with immunoSEQ multiplex PCR; TCRdb has only the in-frame clones, and not every one. V, J and clone size derive from that table, while D and trimming were established from the DNA sequence. This sample has tens of thousands of clones, with roughly 85% found just once. The sequence derives from a woman in her sixties with acute or convalescent COVID-19. Sample: peripheral blood.

CDR3 amino acids: CASSRTSSYEQYF. Written as DNA, the CDR3 is TGTGCCAGCAGTAGAACCAGCTCCTACGAGCAGTACTTC. The V and J genes are TRBV12-3 or TRBV12-4 and TRBJ2-7; no definite D call. The length of the CDR3 is 13 residues. The V end lost 5 bases, the J end lost 0 bases, and 8 bases lay between the germline ends.